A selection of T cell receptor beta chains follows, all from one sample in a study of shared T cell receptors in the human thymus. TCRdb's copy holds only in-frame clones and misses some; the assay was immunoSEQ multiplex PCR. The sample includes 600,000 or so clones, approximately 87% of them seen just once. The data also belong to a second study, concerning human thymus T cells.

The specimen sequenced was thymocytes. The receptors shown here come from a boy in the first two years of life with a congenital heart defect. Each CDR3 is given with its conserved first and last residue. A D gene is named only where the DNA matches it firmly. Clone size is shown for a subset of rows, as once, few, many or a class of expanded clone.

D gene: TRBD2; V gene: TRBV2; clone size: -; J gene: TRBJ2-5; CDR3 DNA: TGTGCCAGCAGTGGGGAGGCGGGGGGGCAAGAGACCCAGTACTTC; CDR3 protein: CASSGEAGGQETQYF
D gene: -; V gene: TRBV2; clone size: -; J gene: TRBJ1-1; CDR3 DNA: TGTGCCAGCATGGATGCCACAGGACATGAAGCTTTCTTT; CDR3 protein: CASMDATGHEAFF
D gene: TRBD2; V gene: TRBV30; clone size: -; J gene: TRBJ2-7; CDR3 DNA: TGTGCCTGGAGTGTACTAGCGGGAGGCTCCTACGAGCAGTACTTC; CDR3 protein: CAWSVLAGGSYEQYF
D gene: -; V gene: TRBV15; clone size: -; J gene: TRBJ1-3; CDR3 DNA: TGTGCCACCAGCAGAGGCCCTCAGGGATACGGAAACACCATATATTTT; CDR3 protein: CATSRGPQGYGNTIYF
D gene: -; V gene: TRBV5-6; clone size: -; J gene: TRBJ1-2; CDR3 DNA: TGTGCCAGCAGCTTGGAGCGCGAAAACTATGGCTACACCTTC; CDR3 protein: CASSLERENYGYTF
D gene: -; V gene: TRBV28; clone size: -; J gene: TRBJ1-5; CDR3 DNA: TGTGCCAGCAGTTGCACCACCGGCAGGTTCAATCAGCCCCAGCATTTT; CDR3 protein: CASSCTTGRFNQPQHF
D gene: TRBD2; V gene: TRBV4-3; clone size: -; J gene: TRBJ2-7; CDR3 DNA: TGCGCCAGCAGCCCGGGACTAGCGGACGAGGAGCAGTACTTC; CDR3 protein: CASSPGLADEEQYF
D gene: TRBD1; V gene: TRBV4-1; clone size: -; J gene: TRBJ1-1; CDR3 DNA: TGCGCCAGCAGCCAAGGGGCCCAGGGGGTTGGGGACACTGAAGCTTTCTTT; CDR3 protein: CASSQGAQGVGDTEAFF
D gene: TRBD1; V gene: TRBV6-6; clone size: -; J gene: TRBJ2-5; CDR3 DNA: TGTGCCAGCCTGGGACAGGGGGCCCGAGAGACCCAGTACTTC; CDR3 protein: CASLGQGARETQYF
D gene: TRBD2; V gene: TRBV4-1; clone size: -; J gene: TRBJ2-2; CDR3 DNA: TGCGCCAGCAAACTTAGAAGACTAGCGGGGGGGCCGGACACCGGGGAGCTGTTTTTT; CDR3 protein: CASKLRRLAGGPDTGELFF
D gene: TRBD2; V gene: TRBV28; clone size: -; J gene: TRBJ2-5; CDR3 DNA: TGTGCCAGCACCCCGAGAGGGAGGGACGAGACCCAGTACTTC; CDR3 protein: CASTPRGRDETQYF
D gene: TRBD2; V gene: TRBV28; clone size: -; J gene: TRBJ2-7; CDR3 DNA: TGTGCCAGCAGTAAACTCACTAGCGGGGGCTACGAGCAGTACTTC; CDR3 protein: CASSKLTSGGYEQYF
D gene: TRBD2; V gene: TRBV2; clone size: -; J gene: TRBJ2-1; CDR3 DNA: TGTGCCAGCAGGCAGCGGGAGTACCCCTACAATGAGCAGTTCTTC; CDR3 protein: CASRQREYPYNEQFF
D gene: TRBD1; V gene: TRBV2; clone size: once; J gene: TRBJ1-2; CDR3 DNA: TGTGCCAGGAATCGAGGGGGCTCTCCGGTCGACGGCTACACCTTC; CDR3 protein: CARNRGGSPVDGYTF
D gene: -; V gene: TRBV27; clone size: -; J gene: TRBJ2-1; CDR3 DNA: TGTGCCAGCAGTTTATCGTGGGGACTCTCCACGGGTGAGCAGTTCTTC; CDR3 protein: CASSLSWGLSTGEQFF
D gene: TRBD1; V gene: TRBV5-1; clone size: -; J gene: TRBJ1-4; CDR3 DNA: TGCGCCAGCAGCTCCGGGACAGGGAATGAAAAACTGTTTTTT; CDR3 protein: CASSSGTGNEKLFF
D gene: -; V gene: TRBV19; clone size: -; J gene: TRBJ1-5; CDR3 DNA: TGTGCCAGTAGCCTGCGCGAGAGAGTAGCACCACGGGAGGGGATTCAGCCCCAGCATTTT; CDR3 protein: CASSLRERVAPREGIQPQHF
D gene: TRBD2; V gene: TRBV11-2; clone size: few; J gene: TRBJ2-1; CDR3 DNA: TGTGCCAGCAGCTTAGGGGGGACTAGCGGGGGCGTGGTGAATGAGCAGTTCTTC; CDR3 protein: CASSLGGTSGGVVNEQFF
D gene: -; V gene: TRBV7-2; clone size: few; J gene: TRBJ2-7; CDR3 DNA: TGTGCCAGCAGCTCCGGGACACTGAACTACGAGCAGTACTTC; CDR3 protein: CASSSGTLNYEQYF
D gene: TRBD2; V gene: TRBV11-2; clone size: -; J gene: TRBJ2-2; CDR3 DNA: TGTGCCAGCAGCTCGACTAGCGGGGGTATCACCGGGGAGCTGTTTTTT; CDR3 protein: CASSSTSGGITGELFF
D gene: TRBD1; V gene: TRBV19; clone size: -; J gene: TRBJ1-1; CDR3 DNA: TGTGCCAGTACTTTGACAGGGGGGTACACTGAAGCTTTCTTT; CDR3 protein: CASTLTGGYTEAFF
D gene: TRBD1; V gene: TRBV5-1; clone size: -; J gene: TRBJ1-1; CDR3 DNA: TGCGCCAGCAGCTTTAGTGGACAGGGGAAGGGGAACACTGAAGCTTTCTTT; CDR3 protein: CASSFSGQGKGNTEAFF
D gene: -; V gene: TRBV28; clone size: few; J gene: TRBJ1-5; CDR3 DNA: TGTGCCAGCAGTTTCAGGGATAATCAGCCCCAGCATTTT; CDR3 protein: CASSFRDNQPQHF
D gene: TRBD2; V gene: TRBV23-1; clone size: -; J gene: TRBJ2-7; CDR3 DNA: TGCGCCAGCAGTCAATTGTCTGCTAGCGGGAGGGCCAAGGTTAACGAGCAGTACTTC; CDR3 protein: CASSQLSASGRAKVNEQYF
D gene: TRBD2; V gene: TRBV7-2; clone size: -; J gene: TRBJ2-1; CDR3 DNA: TGTGCCAGCAGCTTAGAGCTAGCGGGAGGGAAAGGCTACAATGAGCAGTTCTTC; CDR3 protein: CASSLELAGGKGYNEQFF
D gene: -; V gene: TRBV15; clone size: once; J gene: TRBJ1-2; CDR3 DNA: TGTGCCACCAGCAGAGGCCCGACAGGCTTATATGGCTACACCTTC; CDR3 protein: CATSRGPTGLYGYTF
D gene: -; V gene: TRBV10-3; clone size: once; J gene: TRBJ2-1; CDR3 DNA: TGTGCCATCAGTGAGTCTGGGGGGAGCCGCCCCTACAATGAGCAGTTCTTC; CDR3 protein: CAISESGGSRPYNEQFF
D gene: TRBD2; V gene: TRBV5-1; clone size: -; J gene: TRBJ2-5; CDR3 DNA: TGCGCCAGCAGCCCTGTGGGCGGGGGGGCCTTCCAAGAGACCCAGTACTTC; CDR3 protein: CASSPVGGGAFQETQYF
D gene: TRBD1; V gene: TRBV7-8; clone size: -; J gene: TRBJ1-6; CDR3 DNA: TGTGCCAGCAGCCTAGGGACAGGGGTCGACTCCTATAATTCACCCCTCCACTTT; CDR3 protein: CASSLGTGVDSYNSPLHF
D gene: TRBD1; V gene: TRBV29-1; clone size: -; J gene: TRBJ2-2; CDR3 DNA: TGCAGCGTTGGAAGATGGGAAGGGGGGGGGACAGGGGGTAACACCGGGGAGCTGTTTTTT; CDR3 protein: CSVGRWEGGGTGGNTGELFF
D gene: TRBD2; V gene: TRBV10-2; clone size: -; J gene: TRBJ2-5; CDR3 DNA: TGCGCCAGCAGCCCGGGACTAGCGGGAGAAGAGACCCAGTACTTC; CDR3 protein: CASSPGLAGEETQYF
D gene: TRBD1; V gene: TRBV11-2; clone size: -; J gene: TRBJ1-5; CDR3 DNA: TGTGCCAGCAGCCCCGGGACAGGGGGCCCTCACGGCAATCAGCCCCAGCATTTT; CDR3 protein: CASSPGTGGPHGNQPQHF
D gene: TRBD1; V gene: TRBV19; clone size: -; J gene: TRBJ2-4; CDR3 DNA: TGTGCCAGTAGTATGGGGGACAGGACGGCCAAAAACATTCAGTACTTC; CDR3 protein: CASSMGDRTAKNIQYF
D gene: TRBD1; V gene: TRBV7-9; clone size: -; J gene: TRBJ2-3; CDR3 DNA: TGTGCCAGCAGCTTCCAGGGGGACAGGGGCTTTCCTTGGGGAGATACGCAGTATTTT; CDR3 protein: CASSFQGDRGFPWGDTQYF
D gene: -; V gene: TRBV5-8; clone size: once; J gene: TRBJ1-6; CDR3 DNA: TGTGCCAGCAGCTTCCCGGACAGACTCTTTCCATCCCTCCACTTT; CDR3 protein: CASSFPDRLFPSLHF
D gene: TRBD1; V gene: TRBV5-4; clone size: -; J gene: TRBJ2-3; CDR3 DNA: TGTGCCAGCGGTTTCAGAGACAGGGGGGGCACAGATACGCAGTATTTT; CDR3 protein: CASGFRDRGGTDTQYF
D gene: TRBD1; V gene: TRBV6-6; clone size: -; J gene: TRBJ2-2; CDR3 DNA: TGTGCCAGCACCCGGGACAGGAAGGCCGGGGAGCTGTTTTTT; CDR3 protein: CASTRDRKAGELFF
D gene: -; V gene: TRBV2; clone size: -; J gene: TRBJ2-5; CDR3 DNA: TGTGCCAGCAGTGAACTAGAGACCCAGTACTTC; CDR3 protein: CASSELETQYF
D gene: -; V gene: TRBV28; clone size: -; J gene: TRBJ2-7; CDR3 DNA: TGTGCCAGCAGTTTATTTCGGTGGCAGGACTTCTCCTACGAGCAGTACTTC; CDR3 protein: CASSLFRWQDFSYEQYF
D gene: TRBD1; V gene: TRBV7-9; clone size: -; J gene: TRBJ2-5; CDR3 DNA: TGTGCCAGCGGCCTGAAGACAGGGACCCAAGAGACCCAGTACTTC; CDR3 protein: CASGLKTGTQETQYF
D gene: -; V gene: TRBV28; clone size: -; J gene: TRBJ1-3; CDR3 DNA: TGTGCCAGCACCCCCTGGGGGGGGAACTCTGGAAACACCATATATTTT; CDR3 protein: CASTPWGGNSGNTIYF
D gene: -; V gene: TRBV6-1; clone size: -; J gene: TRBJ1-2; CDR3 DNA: TGTGCCAGCAGTGAACAAGGTCCGGGTAACTATGGCTACACCTTC; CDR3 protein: CASSEQGPGNYGYTF
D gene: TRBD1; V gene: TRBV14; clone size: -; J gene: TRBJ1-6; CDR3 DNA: TGTGCCAGCAGCCAAGACTCCGGACAGGGTCCCAATTCACCCCTCCACTTT; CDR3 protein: CASSQDSGQGPNSPLHF
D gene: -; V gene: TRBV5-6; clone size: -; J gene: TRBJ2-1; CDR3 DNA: TGTGCCAGCAGCTTGGCATTCGCCGCGGAGCAGTTCTTC; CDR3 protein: CASSLAFAAEQFF
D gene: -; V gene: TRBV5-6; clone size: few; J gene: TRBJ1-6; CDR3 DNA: TGTGCCAGCAGCTTGGAGGCAGGGAATTCACCCCTCCACTTT; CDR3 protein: CASSLEAGNSPLHF
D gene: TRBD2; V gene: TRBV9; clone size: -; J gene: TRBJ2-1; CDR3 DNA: TGTGCCAGCAGCCCTACTAGCGGGGCTAAGGAGCAGTTCTTC; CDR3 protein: CASSPTSGAKEQFF
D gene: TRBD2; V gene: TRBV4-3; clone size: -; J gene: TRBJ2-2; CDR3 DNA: TGCGCCAGCAGCCAAGGGTGGACGGGACTAGCGGGAGAGACCGGGGAGCTGTTTTTT; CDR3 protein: CASSQGWTGLAGETGELFF
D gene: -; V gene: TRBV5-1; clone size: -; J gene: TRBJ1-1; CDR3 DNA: TGCGCCAGCAGCTTGGGTTTCTATGAACTTGAAGCTTTCTTT; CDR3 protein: CASSLGFYELEAFF
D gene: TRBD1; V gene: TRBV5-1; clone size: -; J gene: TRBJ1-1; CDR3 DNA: TGCGCCAGCAGCTCCCACAGGGGGCGTGTCACTGAAGCTTTCTTT; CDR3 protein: CASSSHRGRVTEAFF
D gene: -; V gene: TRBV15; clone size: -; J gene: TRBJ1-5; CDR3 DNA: TGTGCCACCAGCATACGGGGGGACCAGCCCCAGCATTTT; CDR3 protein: CATSIRGDQPQHF
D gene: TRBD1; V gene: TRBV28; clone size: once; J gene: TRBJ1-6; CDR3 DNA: TGTGCCAGCAGCGACAGGGGAGCCCTCCACTTT; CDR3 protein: CASSDRGALHF
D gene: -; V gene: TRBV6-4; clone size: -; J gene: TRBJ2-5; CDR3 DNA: TGTGCCAGCAGAAGATCGAACACACTAAAAGAGACCCAGTACTTC; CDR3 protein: CASRRSNTLKETQYF
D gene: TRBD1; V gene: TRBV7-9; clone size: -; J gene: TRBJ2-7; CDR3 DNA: TGTGCCAGCAGCCCTCGACAGGGGGCGTCGTTTGAGCAGTACTTC; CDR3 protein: CASSPRQGASFEQYF